This TCR beta chain came from a study of persistence of HIV-infected CD4 T cells. About this clone itself: Its antigen remains unidentified.

Overlapping HIV-1 Gag 15-mer peptides at around 0.91 ug per peptide per mL were used. Memory cells lacking CD40L and CD69 with high CD45RO were sorted. Undetectable plasma HIV-1 RNA below 50 copies/mL lasted at least 4 years. Before stimulation, PBMCs underwent CD8+ T cell depletion. Anti-CD28/CD49d costimulation, CD40-blocking antibody and enfuvirtide were given to CD8-depleted PBMCs for 18 hours. Study-wide findings and caveats: Bulk TCR data could not be restricted to HIV-1-infected CMV-responding cells.

The CDR3 spans 16 residues. Germline CDR1 SGHDT, CDR2 YYEEEE. Trimming left V 1 base short and J 2 bases short, with 16 bases between. The libraries were made with immunoSEQ version 4 in survey mode. Here immunoSEQ multiplex PCR was the method, and the copy in TCRdb shows in-frame clones only, minus some. The table shows about 33,000 clones, with approximately 85% occurring only once. The receptor was derived from an adult with HIV. The donor label of this sample is uncertain. This specimen consisted of cultured CD4+ T cells from PBMCs, obtained from a patient who received antiretroviral therapy. J is TRBJ2-7 and V is TRBV5-6; perhaps TRBD2 as D (6 bases). CDR3 in amino acids: CASSLKESGLTYEQYF. DNA of the CDR3: TGTGCCAGCAGCTTGAAGGAGTCGGGACTGACCTACGAGCAGTACTTC.